The 26 T cell receptor beta chains listed next were all sequenced from one sample in a study of vaccination and CD4 T cells after COVID-19. No cognate antigen is known for these TCRs. Sequenced with the Oncomine TCR Beta short-read assay was DNA taken from cultured CD4+ T cells. TCRdb reanalysed the PCR reads using MiXCR and keeps one entry per CDR3 protein. The table records 10,000 to 15,000 distinct CDR3 sequences, 45% to 60% of them present only once. Treatment given: roughly ten-day PBMC culture with coronavirus spike peptide pools or control peptides (ViraFEST assay). Sequencing was carried out using CD4+ T cells from blood, cultured in vitro. The receptors here all came from a human donor who had recovered from COVID-19.

The rearrangement uses TRBV20-1 and TRBJ2-1; D is uncertain. Trimming took 8 bases from V and 2 from J, leaving 19 bases between them. Germline assignment: CDR1 DFQATT and CDR2 SNEGSKA (reference sequence). The CDR3 totals 15 residues. This chain's CDR3 is CSSPRLGSPYNEQFF. The DNA for the CDR3 is TGCAGTAGCCCAAGATTGGGCTCCCCCTACAATGAGCAGTTCTTC.

A few counts support this clonotype. This chain connects TRBV24-1 to TRBJ1-5; 8 bases are shared with TRBD1. From germline, CDR1 is KGHDR and CDR2 SFDVKD. J lost 6 bases, V lost 2 bases, and 11 bases had no gene match. The CDR3 has 17 amino acids. Written as DNA, the CDR3 is TGTGCCACCAGTGATTCGGGGGGCAGGGGGCGTTTTCAGCCCCAGCATTTT. Translating it yields CATSDSGGRGRFQPQHF.

This sequence joins TRBV2 and TRBJ1-3; D is uncertain. Germline values: CDR1 SNHLY, CDR2 FYNNEI. This CDR3 is 12 amino acids long. V lost 4 bases to trimming and J lost 5 bases, with 6 bases between them. CDR3 loop: CASSGNRNTIYF. The CDR3 DNA follows: TGTGCCAGCAGTGGAAATCGAAACACCATATATTTT.

As to this clonotype: With only one base between it and a far larger clone, this is likely a read error. The rearrangement uses TRBV28 and TRBJ2-7; weak D call: TRBD1 (6 bases). The J call may be wrong; the DNA end is better matched by TRBJ2-5. CDR3 length equals 14 residues. Germline V gene data show CDR1 as MDHEN and CDR2 as SYDVKM. The CDR3: CASRDTGRLKTQYF. The CDR3 nucleotides are TGTGCCAGCCGGGACACCGGCAGGTTGAAGACCCAGTACTTC.

The V gene is TRBV20-1, the J gene TRBJ1-2; D not certain. V was trimmed by 3 bases and J by 0 bases, leaving 14 bases between them. The CDR3 is 15 residues long. The germline V gene has CDR1 DFQATT and CDR2 SNEGSKA (reference sequence). The CDR3 protein is CSASRRDLPNYGYTF. As DNA, the CDR3 is TGCAGTGCTAGTCGGAGGGATCTTCCTAACTATGGCTACACCTTC.

The sample holds a few counts of this clonotype. V is TRBV24-1 and J is TRBJ1-5, with 7 bases identical to TRBD1. CDR1 and CDR2 from the germline V gene are KGHDR and SFDVKD. This CDR3 has 20 residues. Losses at the gene ends were 2 bases for V and 4 bases for J; bases not matched to a gene: 19. CDR3 sequence (DNA): TGTGCCACCAGTGATTCAGTGACAGGGTCGAGTTTGATGCAGAATCAGCCCCAGCATTTT. Encoded protein: CATSDSVTGSSLMQNQPQHF.

For the CDR3, the DNA is TGTGCCAGCAGTTACAGATCTTGGACCGCTAACTATGGCTACACCTTC. This encodes CASSYRSWTANYGYTF. The chain combines TRBV6-2 or TRBV6-3 with TRBJ1-2; D call uncertain. Germline loops: CDR1 MNHEY, CDR2 SVGEGT. The CDR3 covers 16 residues. V was cut by 2 bases and J by 0 bases, with 13 bases left in between.

This clonotype was detected only a few times. The V and J genes are TRBV10-2 and TRBJ2-7, with D hard to call. Trimming took off 2 bases at V and 2 bases at J, with 4 bases between the two ends. This CDR3 contains 12 residues. Germline CDR1 is WSHSY and CDR2 is SAAADI. The CDR3 reads CASSEPTYEQYF. The DNA for the CDR3 is TGCGCCAGCAGTGAGCCCACCTACGAGCAGTACTTC.

The chain uses TRBV28 and TRBJ2-6; D not certain. The V end lost 1 base, the J end lost 4 bases, and 8 bases lay between the germline ends. CDR1 and CDR2 (germline): MDHEN, SYDVKM. This CDR3 is built from 15 residues. This chain's CDR3 is CASSLYANGANVLTF. The CDR3 DNA follows: TGTGCCAGCAGTTTATATGCTAACGGGGCCAACGTCCTGACTTTC.

CDR3 in amino acids: CAISFLAGGPGEQFF. For the CDR3, the DNA is TGTGCCATCAGTTTTTTGGCGGGAGGGCCGGGGGAGCAGTTCTTC. The rearrangement uses TRBV10-3 and TRBJ2-1; 9 positions agree with TRBD2. The V gene end was trimmed by 5 bases and the J gene end by 10 bases; junction bases not matched to a gene: 12. The length of the CDR3 is 15 residues. The germline CDR1 and CDR2 sequences are ENHRY and SYGVKD.

V usage is TRBV20-1 and J usage is TRBJ2-2, with 10 bases identical to TRBD1. J lost 6 bases, V lost 6 bases, and 22 bases had no gene match. Germline V gives CDR1 DFQATT, CDR2 SNEGSKA (reference sequence). CDR3 length: 19 residues. Written as DNA, the CDR3 is TGCAGTGCCGCCCGACAGGGGGCCCATCCTACCCCAGGGGCCGGGGAGCTGTTTTTT. Residues: CSAARQGAHPTPGAGELFF.

The chain is built from TRBV11-2 and TRBJ1-5; D unresolved. This CDR3 has 13 amino acids. V lost 5 bases and J lost 3, with 8 bases in between. Germline V gives CDR1 SGHAT, CDR2 FQNNGV. The CDR3 region has the DNA TGTGCCAGCAGCGGTTCATTCAATCAGCCCCAGCATTTT. Protein: CASSGSFNQPQHF.

The rearrangement uses TRBV28 and TRBJ2-7; a possible D gene is TRBD1 (6 bases). Germline V gene lookup returns CDR1 MDHEN and CDR2 SYDVKM. Trimming shortened V by 9 bases and J by 0 bases, and 15 bases separated the two germline ends. CDR3 length: 14 residues. CDR3 protein: CARILDSRSYEQYF. The CDR3 DNA reads as TGTGCCAGAATCCTGGACAGCCGCTCCTACGAGCAGTACTTC.

CDR3 DNA sequence: TGTGCCAGCAGCTCCCGGGACATATATGAGCAGTTCTTC. The encoded protein is CASSSRDIYEQFF. This chain joins TRBV7-9 and TRBJ2-1; TRBD1 is a possible D gene (6 bases). Germline-derived CDR1 and CDR2 are SEHNR and FQNEAQ (reference sequence). The CDR3 is 13 residues long. The V and J ends lost 4 bases and 8 bases respectively, with 12 bases between them.

The V and J genes are TRBV6-5 and TRBJ1-3; 7 positions agree with TRBD1. The V gene end was trimmed by 5 bases and the J gene end by 4 bases; junction bases not matched to a gene: 5. The CDR3 consists of 14 residues. Germline-derived CDR1 and CDR2 are MNHEY and SVGAGI. The CDR3 region has the DNA TGTGCCAGCAGTAACCCGACAGGGGGAAACACCATATATTTT. This codes for CASSNPTGGNTIYF.

The chain recombines TRBV14 with TRBJ2-3, with D unclear. The germline V gene encodes CDR1 SGHDN and CDR2 FVKESK. Trimming pared 6 bases from V and 2 bases from J, leaving 15 bases between. This CDR3 has 15 amino acids. CDR3 in amino acids: CASSPVGLLTDTQYF. In DNA, the CDR3 is TGTGCCAGCAGTCCCGTAGGGCTCCTCACAGATACGCAGTATTTT.

This clonotype has more than one count but fewer than ten. This sequence joins TRBV4-1 and TRBJ2-2; D ambiguous. This CDR3 spans 18 amino acids. Germline values: CDR1 MGHRA, CDR2 YSYEKL. Between the trimmed V and J ends, which lost 0 bases and 3 bases, there was a span of 17 bases. The CDR3 protein is CASSQDSTFKFDTGELFF. In nucleotides, the CDR3 is TGCGCCAGCAGCCAAGATTCGACCTTTAAGTTCGACACCGGGGAGCTGTTTTTT.

The chain has TRBV18 and TRBJ2-1, with 7 bases aligning to TRBD2. After removal of 2 bases from V and 3 bases from J, the junction contained 4 bases not matched to a gene. This CDR3 has 15 residues. CDR1 is KGHSH, CDR2 LQKENI, per germline. The CDR3, as DNA: TGTGCCAGCTCACCAATTGCGGGAGTCTACAATGAGCAGTTCTTC. Its translation: CASSPIAGVYNEQFF.

This clonotype has just one count. V is TRBV5-4 and J is TRBJ2-5; 7 bases line up with TRBD1. The CDR3 consists of 15 residues. Germline lookup yields CDR1 SGHNT and CDR2 YYREEE (reference sequence). Trimming cost V 4 bases and J 4 bases; bases outside gene matches: 10. CDR3 nucleotides: TGTGCCAGCAGCCTCGACAGGGCCGTTGGAGAGACCCAGTACTTC. This encodes CASSLDRAVGETQYF. Supplemented by reference TRBV5-4 and TRBJ2-5, the full variable domain reads ETGVTQSPTHLIKTRGQQVTLRCSSQSGHNTVSWYQQALGQGPQFIFQYYREEENGRGNFPPRFSGLQFPNYSSELNVNALELDDSALYLCASSLDRAVGETQYFGPGTRLLVL.

The chain links TRBV2 to TRBJ2-3; 8 bases map to TRBD2. This CDR3 is built from 13 residues. CDR1 and CDR2 (germline): SNHLY, FYNNEI. Germline trimming cut 3 bases from V and 5 bases from J; bases unmatched to any gene: 1. The CDR3 loop is CASSELAGDTQYF. The CDR3 DNA reads as TGTGCCAGCAGTGAGCTAGCGGGAGATACGCAGTATTTT.

The chain joins TRBV24-1 to TRBJ2-2, with a possible D match to TRBD1 (7 bases). Between the trimmed V and J ends, which lost 0 bases and 2 bases, there was a span of 24 bases. CDR3 length equals 21 residues. Germline CDR1 and CDR2: KGHDR and SFDVKD. The CDR3 DNA sequence: TGTGCCACCAGTGATTTGCCCAATGGACGGGGGACAGCTGTAAACACCGGGGAGCTGTTTTTT. This encodes CATSDLPNGRGTAVNTGELFF.

The chain uses TRBV11-3 and TRBJ2-5, with D possibly being TRBD1 (5 bases). Germline V gives CDR1 SGHNT, CDR2 YENEEA. This CDR3 region has 15 residues. Trimming stripped 1 base from V and 1 base from J, with 10 bases between. The CDR3 DNA is TGTGCCAGCAGCTTAGGGGGCGTTCGCCAAGAGACCCAGTACTTC. Protein sequence: CASSLGGVRQETQYF.

The CDR3 here is CSVPGGQGNQPQHF. The CDR3 region has the DNA TGCAGTGTCCCAGGGGGGCAAGGCAATCAGCCCCAGCATTTT. The chain employs TRBV20-1 and TRBJ1-5; 7 bases map to TRBD1. Losses at the gene ends were 7 bases for V and 2 bases for J; bases not matched to a gene: 8. Germline V CDR1 and CDR2: DFQATT, SNEGSKA (reference sequence). The CDR3 is 14 amino acids.

The chain uses TRBV19 and TRBJ1-2; D is possibly TRBD1 (6 bases). This CDR3 has 15 amino acids. Germline lookup yields CDR1 LNHDA and CDR2 SQIVND (reference sequence). V dropped 7 bases and J dropped 4 bases, with 19 bases sitting between them. This CDR3 reads CASTPWAGDGYGYTF. In DNA form, the CDR3 reads TGTGCCAGTACTCCGTGGGCAGGGGACGGCTATGGCTACACCTTC.

The chain is built from TRBV29-1 and TRBJ2-5; the D gene is possibly TRBD1 (5 bases). Per the germline V gene, CDR1 is SQVTM and CDR2 is ANQGSEA. The V end was cut by 7 bases, the J end by 0 bases, with 12 bases between. The CDR3 is 13 residues long. The CDR3 DNA is TGCAGCGGAACGCCAGGGTACCAAGAGACCCAGTACTTC. Translation gives CSGTPGYQETQYF.

The chain carries TRBV11-3 and TRBJ2-7; TRBD1 agrees at 8 bases. The V gene end was trimmed by 1 base and the J gene end by 0 bases; junction bases not matched to a gene: 2. The CDR3 extends over 15 amino acids. CDR1 and CDR2 (germline): SGHNT, YENEEA. CDR3 amino acids: CASSLGQGISYEQYF. CDR3 nucleotides: TGTGCCAGCAGCTTAGGACAGGGGATCTCCTACGAGCAGTACTTC.